This T cell receptor (beta chain) was identified in a study of cytomegalovirus exposure and HLA in healthy donors. The germline V gene encodes CDR1 SGHDN and CDR2 FVKESK. V dropped 1 base and J dropped 4; count of bases not matched to a gene: 9. This CDR3 is 16 amino acids long. 60 Vbeta and 13 Jbeta primers were used in PCR. Here immunoSEQ multiplex PCR was the method, and the copy in TCRdb shows in-frame clones only, minus some. The sample gives approximately 140,000 clones, approximately 77% of which show up once; 0.75% to 0.95% is in the top ten. The J gene is TRBJ2-7, the V gene TRBV14; TRBD2 matches 8 bases. The clonotype was recovered from a woman aged 60-75 years in good health and CMV-seronegative. The sequenced material came from PBMCs. CDR3 in DNA: TGTGCCAGCAGCCAAGTTCCGGGACTAGTGCCTTACGAGCAGTACTTC. This gives the protein CASSQVPGLVPYEQYF.